These T cell receptor beta chains were read from a single sample in a study of T cell responses to AZD1222 COVID-19 vaccine. Measured with immunoSEQ multiplex PCR; TCRdb has only the in-frame clones, and not every one. The table shows 100,000 to 120,000 clones, with 85% to 90% occurring only once. The sample in question was peripheral blood, obtained on day 0 of AZD1222 vaccination. All receptors come from an adult in good health. The CDR3 runs from the conserved cysteine through the conserved F or W. D genes are given only for firm matches. Size is omitted from some rows. Given values are once, few, many or a class for expanded clones.

d_call j_call clone_size v_call cdr3_nt cdr3_aa
. TRBJ2-3 . TRBV7-3 TGTGCCAGCAGCTTAAGCGGGGGCACAGATACGCAGTATTTT CASSLSGGTDTQYF
TRBD2 TRBJ2-4 . TRBV3-1/TRBV3-2 TGTGCCAGCAGCCAAGATCGGACTAGCGGGGACATTCAGTACTTC CASSQDRTSGDIQYF
. TRBJ2-2 . TRBV5-1 TGCGCCAGCAGCCCCCGGGGCACGACCGGGGAGCTGTTTTTT CASSPRGTTGELFF
. TRBJ2-6 . TRBV6-2/TRBV6-3 TGTGCCAGCAGTTACGGGTACTCTGGGGCCAACGTCCTGACTTTC CASSYGYSGANVLTF
. TRBJ1-4 few TRBV5-1 TGCGCCAGCAGCTTGGAGTCTGAAAGGGGTGAAAAACTGTTTTTT CASSLESERGEKLFF
TRBD1 TRBJ1-4 once TRBV28 TGTGCCAGCTCATCGCAGGGGACAGGGAATGAAAAACTGTTTTTT CASSSQGTGNEKLFF
. TRBJ2-7 . TRBV3-1/TRBV3-2 TGTGCCAGCAGCCTCGAATTATACGAGCAGTACTTC CASSLELYEQYF
. TRBJ1-2 . TRBV28 TGTGCCAGCACCATAGGGGGGACCGCTAACTATGGCTACACCTTC CASTIGGTANYGYTF
. TRBJ2-5 . TRBV18 TGTGCCAGCTCACCCCAGGCTAGCGCAAAAGAGACCCAGTACTTC CASSPQASAKETQYF
TRBD1 TRBJ1-5 once TRBV19 TGTGCCAGTAGTCACCCTCCGGGACAGGGGCTTACCAATCAGCCCCAGCATTTT CASSHPPGQGLTNQPQHF